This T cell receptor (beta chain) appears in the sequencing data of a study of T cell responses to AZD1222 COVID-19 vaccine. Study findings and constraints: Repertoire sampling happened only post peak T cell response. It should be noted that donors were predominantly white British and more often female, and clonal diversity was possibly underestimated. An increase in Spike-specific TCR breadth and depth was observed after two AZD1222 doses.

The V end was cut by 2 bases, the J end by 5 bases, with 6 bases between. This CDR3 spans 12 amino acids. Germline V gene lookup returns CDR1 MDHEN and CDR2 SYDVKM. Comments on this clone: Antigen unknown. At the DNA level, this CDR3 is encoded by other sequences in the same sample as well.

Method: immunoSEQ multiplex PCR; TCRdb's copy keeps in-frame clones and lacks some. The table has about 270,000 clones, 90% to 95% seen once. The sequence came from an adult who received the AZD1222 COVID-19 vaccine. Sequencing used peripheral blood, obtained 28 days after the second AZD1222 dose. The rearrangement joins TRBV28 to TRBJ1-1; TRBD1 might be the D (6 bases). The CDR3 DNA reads TGTGCCAGCAGTTTAAGGGGGACTGAAGCTTTCTTT. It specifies CASSLRGTEAFF.